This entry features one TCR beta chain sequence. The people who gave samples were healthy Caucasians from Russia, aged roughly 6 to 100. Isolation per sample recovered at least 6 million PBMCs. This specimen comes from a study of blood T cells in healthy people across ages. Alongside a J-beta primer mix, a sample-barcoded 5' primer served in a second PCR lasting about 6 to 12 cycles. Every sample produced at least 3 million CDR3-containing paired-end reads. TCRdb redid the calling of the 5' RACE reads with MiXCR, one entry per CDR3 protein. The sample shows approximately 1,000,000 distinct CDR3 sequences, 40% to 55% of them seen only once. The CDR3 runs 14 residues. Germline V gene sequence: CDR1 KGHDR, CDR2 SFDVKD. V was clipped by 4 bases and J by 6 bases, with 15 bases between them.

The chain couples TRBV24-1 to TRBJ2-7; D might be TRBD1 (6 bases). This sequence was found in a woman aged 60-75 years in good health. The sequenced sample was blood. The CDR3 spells CATSDSVWGLEQYF. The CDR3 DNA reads TGTGCCACCAGTGACTCCGTGTGGGGGCTCGAGCAGTACTTC.